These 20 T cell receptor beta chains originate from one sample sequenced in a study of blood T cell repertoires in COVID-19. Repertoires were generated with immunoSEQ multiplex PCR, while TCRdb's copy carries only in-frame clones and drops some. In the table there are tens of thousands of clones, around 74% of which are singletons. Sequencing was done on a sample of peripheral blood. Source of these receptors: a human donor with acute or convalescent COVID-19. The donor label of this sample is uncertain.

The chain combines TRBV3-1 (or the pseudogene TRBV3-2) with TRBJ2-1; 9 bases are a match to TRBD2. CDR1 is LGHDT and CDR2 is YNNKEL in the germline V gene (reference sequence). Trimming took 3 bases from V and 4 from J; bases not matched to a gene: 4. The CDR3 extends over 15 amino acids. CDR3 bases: TGTGCCAGCAGCCATAAGCGGGGGGTTTACAATGAGCAGTTCTTC. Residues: CASSHKRGVYNEQFF.

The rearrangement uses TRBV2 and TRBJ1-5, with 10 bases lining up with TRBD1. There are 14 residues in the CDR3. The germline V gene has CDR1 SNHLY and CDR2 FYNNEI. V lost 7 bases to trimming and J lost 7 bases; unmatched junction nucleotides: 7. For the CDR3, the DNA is TGTGCCAGCACCGGAAGGACAGGGGGGCAGCCCCAGCATTTT. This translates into CASTGRTGGQPQHF.

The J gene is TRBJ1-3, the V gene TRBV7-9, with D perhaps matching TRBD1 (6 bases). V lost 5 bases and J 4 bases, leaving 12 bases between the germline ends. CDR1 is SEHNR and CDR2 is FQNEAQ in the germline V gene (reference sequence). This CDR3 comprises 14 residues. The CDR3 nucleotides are TGTGCCAGCAGCGCGGGGGCTTGGGGAAACACCATATATTTT. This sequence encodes CASSAGAWGNTIYF.

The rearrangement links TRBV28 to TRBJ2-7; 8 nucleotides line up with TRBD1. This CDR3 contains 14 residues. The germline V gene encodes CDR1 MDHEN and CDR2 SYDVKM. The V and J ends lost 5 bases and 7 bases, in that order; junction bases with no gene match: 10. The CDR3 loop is CASSEGQAMREQYV. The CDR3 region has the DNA TGTGCCAGCAGTGAGGGACAGGCTATGAGGGAGCAGTACGTC.

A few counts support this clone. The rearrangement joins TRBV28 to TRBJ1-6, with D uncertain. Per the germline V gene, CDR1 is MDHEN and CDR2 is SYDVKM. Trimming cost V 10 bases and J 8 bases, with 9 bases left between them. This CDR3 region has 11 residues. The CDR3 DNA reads TGTGCCACCTCCCGGGATTCACCCCTCCACTTT. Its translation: CATSRDSPLHF.

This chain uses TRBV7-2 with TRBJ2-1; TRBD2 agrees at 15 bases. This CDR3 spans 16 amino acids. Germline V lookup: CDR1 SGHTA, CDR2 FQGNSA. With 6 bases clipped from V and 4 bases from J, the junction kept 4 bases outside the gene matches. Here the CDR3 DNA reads TGTGCCAGCAGGTCCGGGACTAGCGGGAGGTACAATGAGCAGTTCTTC. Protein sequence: CASRSGTSGRYNEQFF.

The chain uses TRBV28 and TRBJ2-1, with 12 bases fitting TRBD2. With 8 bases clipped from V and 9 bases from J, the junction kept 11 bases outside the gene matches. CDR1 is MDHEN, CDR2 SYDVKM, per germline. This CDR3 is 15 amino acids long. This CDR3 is CASCPSGGAGSEQFF. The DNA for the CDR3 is TGTGCCAGCTGCCCTAGCGGGGGGGCGGGGAGTGAGCAGTTCTTC. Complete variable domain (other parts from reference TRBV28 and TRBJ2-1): DVKVTQSSRYLVKRTGEKVFLECVQDMDHENMFWYRQDPGLGLRLIYFSYDVKMKEKGDIPEGYSVSREKKERFSLILESASTNQTSMYLCASCPSGGAGSEQFFGPGTRLTVL.

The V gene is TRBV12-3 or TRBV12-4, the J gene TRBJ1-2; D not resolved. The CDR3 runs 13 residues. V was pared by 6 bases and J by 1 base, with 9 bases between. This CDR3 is CASSPPLNYGYTF. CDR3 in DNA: TGTGCCAGCAGCCCCCCCCTTAACTATGGCTACACCTTC.

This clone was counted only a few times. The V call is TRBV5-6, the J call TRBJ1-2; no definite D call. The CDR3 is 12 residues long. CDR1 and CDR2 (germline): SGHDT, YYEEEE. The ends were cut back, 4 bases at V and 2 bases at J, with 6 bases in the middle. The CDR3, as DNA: TGTGCCAGCAGCGCCAGGAACTATGGCTACACCTTC. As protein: CASSARNYGYTF.

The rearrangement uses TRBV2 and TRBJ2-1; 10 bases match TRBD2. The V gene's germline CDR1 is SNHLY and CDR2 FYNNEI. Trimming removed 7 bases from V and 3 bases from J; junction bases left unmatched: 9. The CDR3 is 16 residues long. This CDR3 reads CASNAPGLAVYNEQFF. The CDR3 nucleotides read TGTGCCAGCAACGCCCCAGGACTAGCGGTCTACAATGAGCAGTTCTTC.

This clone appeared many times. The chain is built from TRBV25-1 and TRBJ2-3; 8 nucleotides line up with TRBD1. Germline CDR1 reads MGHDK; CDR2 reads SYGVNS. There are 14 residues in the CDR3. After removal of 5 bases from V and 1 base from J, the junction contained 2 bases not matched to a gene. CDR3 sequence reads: CASSKTGGTDTQYF. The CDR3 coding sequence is TGTGCCAGCAGTAAGACAGGGGGCACAGATACGCAGTATTTT.

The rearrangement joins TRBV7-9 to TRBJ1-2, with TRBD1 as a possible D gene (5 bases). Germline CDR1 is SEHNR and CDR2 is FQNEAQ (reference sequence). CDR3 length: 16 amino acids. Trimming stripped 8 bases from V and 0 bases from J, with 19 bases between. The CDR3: CASRNTGGSPNYGYTF. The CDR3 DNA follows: TGTGCCAGCCGAAACACGGGGGGTAGCCCTAACTATGGCTACACCTTC.

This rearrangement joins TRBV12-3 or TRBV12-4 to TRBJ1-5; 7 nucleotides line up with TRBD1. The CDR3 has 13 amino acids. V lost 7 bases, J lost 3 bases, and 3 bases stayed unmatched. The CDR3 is CASTGTANQPQHF. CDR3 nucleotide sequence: TGTGCCAGCACCGGGACAGCCAATCAGCCCCAGCATTTT.

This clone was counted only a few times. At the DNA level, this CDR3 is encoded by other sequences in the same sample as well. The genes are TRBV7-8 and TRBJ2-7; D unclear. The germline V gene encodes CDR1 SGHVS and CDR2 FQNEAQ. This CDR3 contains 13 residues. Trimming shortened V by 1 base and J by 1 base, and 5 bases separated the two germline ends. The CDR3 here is CASSLVSSYEQYF. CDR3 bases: TGTGCCAGCAGCTTAGTGTCATCCTACGAGCAGTACTTC.

The CDR3 coding sequence is TGTGCCAGCAGCCAAGGCTACAGGGAGAATAACTATGGCTACACCTTC. It yields the protein CASSQGYRENNYGYTF. The rearrangement joins TRBV3-1 (or the pseudogene TRBV3-2) to TRBJ1-2; D possibly corresponds to TRBD1 (6 bases). The CDR3 consists of 16 residues. Trimming pared 1 base from V and 1 base from J, leaving 13 bases between. The V gene's germline CDR1 is LGHDT and CDR2 YNNKEL (reference sequence).

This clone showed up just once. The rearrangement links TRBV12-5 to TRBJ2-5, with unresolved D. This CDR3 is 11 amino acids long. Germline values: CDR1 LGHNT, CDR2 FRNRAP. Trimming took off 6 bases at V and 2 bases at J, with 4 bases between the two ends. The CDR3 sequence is CASGFQETQYF. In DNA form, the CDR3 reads TGTGCTAGTGGCTTTCAAGAGACCCAGTACTTC.

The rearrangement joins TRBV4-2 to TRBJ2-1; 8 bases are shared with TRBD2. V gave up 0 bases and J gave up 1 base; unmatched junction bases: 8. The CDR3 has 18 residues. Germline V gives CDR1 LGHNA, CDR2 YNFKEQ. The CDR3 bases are TGTGCCAGCAGCCAAGATCCTGGGGCGGGGGGATCCTACAATGAGCAGTTCTTC. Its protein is CASSQDPGAGGSYNEQFF.

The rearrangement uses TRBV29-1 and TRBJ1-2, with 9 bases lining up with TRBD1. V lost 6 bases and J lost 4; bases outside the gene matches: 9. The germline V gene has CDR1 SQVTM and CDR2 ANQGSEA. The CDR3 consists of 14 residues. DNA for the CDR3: TGCAGCGTCGCCACGGGGACAGGGACCTATGGCTACACCTTC. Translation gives CSVATGTGTYGYTF.

CDR3 loop: CASSLGDGGSYEQYF. In DNA form, the CDR3 reads TGTGCCAGCAGCTTGGGAGACGGGGGGTCATACGAGCAGTACTTC. This chain connects TRBV7-6 to TRBJ2-7; 7 bases line up with TRBD2. Per the germline V gene, CDR1 is SGHVS and CDR2 is FNYEAQ. Trimming removed 3 bases from V and 4 bases from J; junction bases left unmatched: 9. CDR3 length: 15 amino acids.

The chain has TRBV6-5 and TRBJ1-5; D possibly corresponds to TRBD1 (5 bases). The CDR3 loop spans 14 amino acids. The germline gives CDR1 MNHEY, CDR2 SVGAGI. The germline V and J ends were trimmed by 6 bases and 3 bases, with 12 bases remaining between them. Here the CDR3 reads CASRADSPNQPQHF. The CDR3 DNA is TGTGCCAGCAGGGCTGACAGTCCCAATCAGCCCCAGCATTTT.